Listed below are T cell receptor beta chains from one sample, sequenced in a study of cytomegalovirus exposure and HLA in healthy donors. Assay: immunoSEQ multiplex PCR; the TCRdb copy retains only in-frame clones and omits some. The sample has under 200,000 clones. The sample consisted of PBMCs. The receptors come from a man aged 25 to 40 in good health and CMV-seronegative. Both conserved end residues are part of each CDR3. The D gene is left open where the match is weak.

>TRBV6-1|TRBJ2-2|NA
CASSRTANTGELFF
TGTGCCAGCAGCCGGACAGCGAACACCGGGGAGCTGTTTTTT
>TRBV6-6|TRBJ2-2|NA
CAGRANTGELFF
TGTGCGGGCAGAGCGAACACCGGGGAGCTGTTTTTT
>TRBV7-7|TRBJ2-1|TRBD2
CASSRLAGNQGEQFF
TGTGCCAGCAGCCGTTTAGCGGGGAACCAGGGTGAGCAGTTCTTC
>TRBV30|TRBJ2-7|TRBD1
CAWSRDSTYEQYF
TGTGCCTGGAGTCGGGACAGCACCTACGAGCAGTACTTC
>TRBV10-1|TRBJ2-3|NA
CASSESPRPDTQYF
TGCGCCAGCAGTGAGTCCCCTAGGCCAGATACGCAGTATTTT
>TRBV2|TRBJ2-5|NA
CASSEVQLGHLETQYF
TGTGCCAGCAGTGAAGTGCAACTGGGACACCTAGAGACCCAGTACTTC
>TRBV9|TRBJ1-1|TRBD1
CASSLTGTNTEAFF
TGTGCCAGCAGCCTGACAGGGACGAACACTGAAGCTTTCTTT
>TRBV27|TRBJ2-3|NA
CASSSNRADTQYF
TGTGCCAGCAGTAGCAACAGGGCAGATACGCAGTATTTT
>TRBV5-6|TRBJ2-7|NA
CASSLRRYEQYF
TGTGCCAGCAGCTTGCGCCGCTACGAGCAGTACTTC
>TRBV9|TRBJ2-5|NA
CASSVAPLGGPETQYF
TGTGCCAGCAGCGTAGCTCCCCTCGGGGGGCCGGAGACCCAGTACTTC